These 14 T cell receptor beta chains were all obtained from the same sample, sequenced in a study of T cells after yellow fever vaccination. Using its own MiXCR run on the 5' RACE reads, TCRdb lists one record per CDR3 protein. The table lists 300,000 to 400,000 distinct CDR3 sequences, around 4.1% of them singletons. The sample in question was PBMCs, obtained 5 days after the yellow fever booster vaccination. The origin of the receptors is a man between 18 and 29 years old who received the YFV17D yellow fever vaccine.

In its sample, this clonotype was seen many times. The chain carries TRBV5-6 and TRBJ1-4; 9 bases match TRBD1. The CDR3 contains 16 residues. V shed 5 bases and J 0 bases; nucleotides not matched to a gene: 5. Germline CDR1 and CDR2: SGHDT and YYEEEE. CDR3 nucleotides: TGTGCCAGCAGTTGGGGACAGGGAGCAACTAATGAAAAACTGTTTTTT. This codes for CASSWGQGATNEKLFF.

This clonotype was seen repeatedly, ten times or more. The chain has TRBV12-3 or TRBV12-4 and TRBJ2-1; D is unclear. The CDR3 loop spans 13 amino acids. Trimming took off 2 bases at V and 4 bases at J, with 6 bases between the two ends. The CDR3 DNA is TGTGCCAGCAGTTTAATCCGGTACAATGAGCAGTTCTTC. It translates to CASSLIRYNEQFF.

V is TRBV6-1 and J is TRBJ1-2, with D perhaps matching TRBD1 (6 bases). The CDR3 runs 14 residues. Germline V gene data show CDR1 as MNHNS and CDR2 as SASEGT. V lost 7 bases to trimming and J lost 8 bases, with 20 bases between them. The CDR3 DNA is TGTGCCAGCACCAACCCAGGGGAAGGGCTCGGCTACACCTTC. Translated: CASTNPGEGLGYTF.

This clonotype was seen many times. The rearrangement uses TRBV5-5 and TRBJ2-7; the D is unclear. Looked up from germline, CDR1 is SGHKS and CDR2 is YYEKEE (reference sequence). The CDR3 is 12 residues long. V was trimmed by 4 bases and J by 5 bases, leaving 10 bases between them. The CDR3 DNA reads TGTGCCAGCAGCCCTCGTCTCCACGAGCAGTACGTC. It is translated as CASSPRLHEQYV.

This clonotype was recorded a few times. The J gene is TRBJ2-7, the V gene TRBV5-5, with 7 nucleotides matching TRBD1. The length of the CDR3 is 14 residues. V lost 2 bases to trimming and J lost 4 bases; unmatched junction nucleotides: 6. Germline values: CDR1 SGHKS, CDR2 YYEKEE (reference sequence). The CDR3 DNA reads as TGTGCCAGCAGCTTCCCGGGACAGCAGTACGAGCAGTACTTC. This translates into CASSFPGQQYEQYF.

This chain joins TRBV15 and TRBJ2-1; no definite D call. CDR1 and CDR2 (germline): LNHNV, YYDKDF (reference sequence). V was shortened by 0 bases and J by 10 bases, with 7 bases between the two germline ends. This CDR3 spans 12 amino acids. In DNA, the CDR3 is TGTGCCACCAGCAGAGAGCTTGGCGAGCAGTTCTTC. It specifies CATSRELGEQFF.

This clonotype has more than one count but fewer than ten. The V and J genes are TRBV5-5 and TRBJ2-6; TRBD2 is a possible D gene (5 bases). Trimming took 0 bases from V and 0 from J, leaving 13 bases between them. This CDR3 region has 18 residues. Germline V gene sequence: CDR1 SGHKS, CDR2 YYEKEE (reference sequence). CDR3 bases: TGTGCCAGCAGCTTGGGCCTAGGACTGCCCTCTGGGGCCAACGTCCTGACTTTC. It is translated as CASSLGLGLPSGANVLTF.

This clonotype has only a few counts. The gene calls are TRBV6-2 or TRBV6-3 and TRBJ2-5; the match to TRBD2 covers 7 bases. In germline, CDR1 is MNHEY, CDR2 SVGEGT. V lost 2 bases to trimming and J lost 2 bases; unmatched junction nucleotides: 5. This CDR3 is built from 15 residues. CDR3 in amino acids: CASSYEAGSQETQYF. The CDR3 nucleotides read TGTGCCAGCAGTTACGAAGCGGGGAGTCAAGAGACCCAGTACTTC.

This chain's CDR3 is CASSLRLRGSVSYEQYV. DNA of the CDR3: TGTGCCAGCAGTTTACGACTCCGGGGCTCGGTTTCCTACGAGCAGTACGTC. V is TRBV28 and J is TRBJ2-7; D might be TRBD1 or TRBD2, each matching 5 bases. Trimming stripped 2 bases from V and 1 base from J, with 18 bases between. There are 17 residues in the CDR3. The V gene's germline CDR1 is MDHEN and CDR2 SYDVKM.

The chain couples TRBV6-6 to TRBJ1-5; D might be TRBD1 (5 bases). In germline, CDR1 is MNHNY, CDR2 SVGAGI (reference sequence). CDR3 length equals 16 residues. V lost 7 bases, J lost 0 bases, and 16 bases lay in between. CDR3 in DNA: TGTGCCAGCACCGGGGCCGGGATTTATAGCAATCAGCCCCAGCATTTT. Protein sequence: CASTGAGIYSNQPQHF.

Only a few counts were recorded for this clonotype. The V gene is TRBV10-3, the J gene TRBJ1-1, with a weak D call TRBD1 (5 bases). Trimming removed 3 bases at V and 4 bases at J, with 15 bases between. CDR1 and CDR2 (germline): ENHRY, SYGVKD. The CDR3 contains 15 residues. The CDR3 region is CAISEWRGQGTEAFF. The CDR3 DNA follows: TGTGCCATCAGTGAATGGAGGGGCCAGGGCACTGAAGCTTTCTTT.

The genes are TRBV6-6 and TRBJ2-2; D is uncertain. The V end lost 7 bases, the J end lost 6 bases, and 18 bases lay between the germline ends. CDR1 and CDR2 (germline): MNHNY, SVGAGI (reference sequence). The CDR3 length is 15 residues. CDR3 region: CASTLLGASAGELFF. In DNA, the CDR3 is TGTGCCAGCACCCTCTTGGGCGCGTCTGCCGGGGAGCTGTTTTTT.

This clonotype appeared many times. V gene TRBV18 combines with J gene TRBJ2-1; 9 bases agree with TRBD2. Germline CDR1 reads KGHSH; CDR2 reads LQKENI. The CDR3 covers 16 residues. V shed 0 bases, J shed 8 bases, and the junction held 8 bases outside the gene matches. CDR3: CASSPPGSGGQDEQFF. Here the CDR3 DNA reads TGTGCCAGCTCACCACCGGGTAGCGGGGGTCAAGATGAGCAGTTCTTC.

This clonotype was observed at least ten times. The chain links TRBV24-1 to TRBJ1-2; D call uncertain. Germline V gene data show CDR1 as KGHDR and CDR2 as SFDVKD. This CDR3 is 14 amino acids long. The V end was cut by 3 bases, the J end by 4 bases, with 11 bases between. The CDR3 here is CATSDGSGVYGYTF. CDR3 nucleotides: TGTGCCACCAGTGATGGGAGTGGGGTCTATGGCTACACCTTC.